This TCR beta chain is drawn from a study of beta chain features in type 1 diabetes. Germline CDR1 and CDR2: MDHEN and SYDVKM. The V end lost 2 bases, the J end lost 0 bases, and 12 bases lay between the germline ends. The CDR3 runs 16 residues. Findings and caveats of the study: Within the patient group, naive, central memory and Treg TCRB repertoires appeared more similar to each other than within healthy donors. Whether HLA type influences TCRB rearrangement remained unresolved here. The study found fewer insertions and more deletions at VDJ junctions in type 1 diabetes patients. People with Type 1 diabetes carried modestly yet significantly shorter TCRB CDR3s in all four CD4+ subsets.

This clone has only a few counts. Its antigen is unknown. The investigators reverse transcribed all of the isolated RNA, so they sequenced expressed TCRB transcripts. TCRdb keeps only in-frame clones here, not all; method: immunoSEQ multiplex PCR. The table records some 640,000 clones, roughly an eighth of them present only once. The sample comprised naive CD4+ T cells from blood. The V call is TRBV28, the J call TRBJ2-3, with TRBD2 as a possible D gene (5 bases). This TCR came from a man younger than 35 with type 1 diabetes. In DNA, the CDR3 is TGTGCCAGCAGTTTAGCCCCCTGGACTAGCACAGATACGCAGTATTTT. It is translated as CASSLAPWTSTDTQYF. Together with reference TRBV28 and TRBJ2-3, the CDR3 gives the full variable domain: DVKVTQSSRYLVKRTGEKVFLECVQDMDHENMFWYRQDPGLGLRLIYFSYDVKMKEKGDIPEGYSVSREKKERFSLILESASTNQTSMYLCASSLAPWTSTDTQYFGPGTRLTVL.